This TCR beta chain was found in a study of cytotoxic CD8 clonotypes in ibrutinib-treated CLL. About the research overall: Partial responders approximately 25, complete 2; roughly 12 progressed and around 15 stayed in remission by median 68 months.

TCRdb's copy holds only in-frame clones and misses some; the assay was immunoSEQ multiplex PCR. Here the sample spans hundreds of thousands of clones, roughly 85% being singletons. On this clone: Its specificity is not known.

Study results and limitations: Sustained-remission and progressing patients had different sampling times. The study found clonality rose at ibrutinib response, then fell toward baseline at progression. Under therapy, public clonotypes either contracted or stayed stable, and they were uncommon.

This clonotype was obtained from a human donor with chronic lymphocytic leukemia. This specimen was PBMCs, taken before ibrutinib treatment.

This CDR3 is CASSYGSSGGQETQYF. In nucleotides, the CDR3 is TGCGCCAGCAGCTATGGGTCTAGCGGAGGGCAAGAGACCCAGTACTTC. The rearrangement links TRBV5-1 to TRBJ2-5; 7 positions match TRBD2. Germline V CDR1 and CDR2: SGHRS, YFSETQ. This CDR3 contains 16 residues. The V gene end was trimmed by 3 bases and the J gene end by 2 bases; junction bases not matched to a gene: 10.